The 14 T cell receptor beta chains in this list originate from one sample, sequenced in a study of T cell changes during pregnancy in multiple sclerosis (dated 2019 in TCRdb). Library generation was performed with the immunoSEQ multiplex PCR assay. Entries here come from immuneACCESS through TCRdb and include only in-frame sequences with V and J called. Some clones fail to appear in such tables; in the studies checked, an unresolved V gene covers under half of the shortfall, and the cause of the remainder is unknown. Recorded for this sample are some 37,000 clones; nearly 95% of them occurred a single time. The ten largest clones add up to 0.37% of the sample. The specimen was CD4+ T cells from peripheral blood mononuclear cells, collected after pregnancy. All receptors derive from a female donor in good health, enrolled as a control in a pregnancy study.

V usage is TRBV10-2 and J usage is TRBJ2-3, with 9 nucleotides matching TRBD2. The CDR3 loop spans 16 amino acids. V shed 0 bases, J shed 3 bases, and the junction held 4 bases outside the gene matches. Germline V gene sequence: CDR1 WSHSY, CDR2 SAAADI. CDR3 nucleotides: TGCGCCAGCAGTGAGTCTATGGGACTAGCAACAGATACGCAGTATTTT. Its protein product is CASSESMGLATDTQYF.

The J gene is TRBJ2-7, the V gene TRBV7-8; 7 bases map to TRBD2. The CDR3 loop spans 17 amino acids. Per the germline V gene, CDR1 is SGHVS and CDR2 is FQNEAQ. With V trimmed by 0 bases and J by 1 base, 9 bases remained unmatched. The CDR3 protein is CASSLAIASGGSYEQYF. The DNA for the CDR3 is TGTGCCAGCAGCTTAGCGATTGCCTCGGGGGGATCCTACGAGCAGTACTTC.

The chain has TRBV14 and TRBJ2-5; 7 nucleotides agree with TRBD2. Germline values: CDR1 SGHDN, CDR2 FVKESK. The CDR3 runs 15 residues. J was trimmed by 6 bases and V by 2 bases; bases with no gene match: 9. CDR3 protein: CASSQTHGGFQTQYF. CDR3 coding DNA: TGTGCCAGCAGCCAAACACACGGGGGGTTCCAGACCCAGTACTTC.

The rearrangement links TRBV27 to TRBJ2-3, with D maybe TRBD2 (6 bases). The CDR3 has 15 residues. V was trimmed by 3 bases and J by 3 bases, leaving 13 bases between them. In germline, CDR1 is MNHEY, CDR2 SMNVEV (reference sequence). The CDR3 loop reads CASSFNGRGTDTQYF. CDR3 nucleotide sequence: TGTGCCAGCAGTTTTAACGGGAGAGGGACAGATACGCAGTATTTT.

The rearrangement links TRBV6-1 to TRBJ2-7, with D possibly matching TRBD2 (5 bases). Trimming cost V 10 bases and J 0 bases, with 13 bases left between them. The CDR3 loop spans 13 amino acids. Germline CDR1 and CDR2: MNHNS and SASEGT. Here the CDR3 DNA reads TGTGCCATCACGGGATCCGCCTCCTACGAGCAGTACTTC. This sequence encodes CAITGSASYEQYF.

The chain couples TRBV30 to TRBJ2-3; maybe TRBD2 (5 bases). Germline CDR1 is GTSNPN and CDR2 is SVGIG (reference sequence). CDR3 length: 16 residues. V was shortened by 0 bases and J by 0 bases, with 13 bases between the two germline ends. The CDR3 region is CAWSVSPGTSTDTQYF. The DNA of the CDR3 is TGTGCCTGGAGTGTTTCCCCGGGAACTAGCACAGATACGCAGTATTTT.

The gene calls are TRBV19 and TRBJ1-2, with D uncertain. The V and J ends lost 5 bases and 3 bases respectively, with 10 bases between them. From germline, CDR1 is LNHDA and CDR2 SQIVND (reference sequence). The length of the CDR3 is 13 residues. The CDR3 DNA reads as TGTGCCAGTAGTCCTGACACCTACTATGGCTACACCTTC. This encodes CASSPDTYYGYTF.

The rearrangement links TRBV10-3 to TRBJ2-7; 8 positions match TRBD1. With 7 bases clipped from V and 6 bases from J, the junction kept 8 bases outside the gene matches. Per the germline V gene, CDR1 is ENHRY and CDR2 is SYGVKD. The CDR3 consists of 13 residues. CDR3 DNA sequence: TGTGCCATCAAAGAGGCAGGGGGCGGCGAGCAGTACTTC. This translates into CAIKEAGGGEQYF.

The genes are TRBV27 and TRBJ1-1; 8 nucleotides agree with TRBD1. J was trimmed by 0 bases and V by 5 bases; bases with no gene match: 8. Germline V gene sequence: CDR1 MNHEY, CDR2 SMNVEV (reference sequence). This CDR3 contains 16 residues. The CDR3 loop is CASSPGQGRLNTEAFF. The CDR3 DNA is TGTGCCAGCAGTCCCGGACAGGGCAGACTGAACACTGAAGCTTTCTTT.

The V gene is TRBV7-9, the J gene TRBJ1-1, with D possibly being TRBD1 (5 bases). The CDR3 runs to 14 residues. Germline loops: CDR1 SEHNR, CDR2 FQNEAQ (reference sequence). The V and J ends lost 3 bases and 4 bases respectively, with 12 bases between them. The CDR3 sequence is CASSFSNGGTEAFF. In DNA form, the CDR3 reads TGTGCCAGCAGCTTCTCAAACGGGGGCACTGAAGCTTTCTTT.

The rearrangement joins TRBV30 to TRBJ1-3, with a possible D match to TRBD1 (5 bases). V lost 0 bases and J 1 base, leaving 13 bases between the germline ends. The CDR3 has 16 residues. Germline CDR1 and CDR2: GTSNPN and SVGIG (reference sequence). The CDR3 region has the DNA TGTGCCTGGAGTGTATGGGGCACGGTTTCTGGAAACACCATATATTTT. This encodes CAWSVWGTVSGNTIYF.

The chain has TRBV19 and TRBJ2-3; D is possibly TRBD2 (6 bases). This CDR3 region has 15 residues. CDR1 and CDR2 (germline): LNHDA, SQIVND (reference sequence). Trimming shortened V by 8 bases and J by 2 bases, and 17 bases separated the two germline ends. The DNA of the CDR3 is TGTGCCAGTCTCGAGGGACTCTCCCCCACAGATACGCAGTATTTT. Its translation is CASLEGLSPTDTQYF.

This chain connects TRBV6-1 to TRBJ2-1; D might be TRBD1 (6 bases). Trimming pared 10 bases from V and 2 bases from J, leaving 12 bases between. The CDR3 has 13 amino acids. Germline lookup yields CDR1 MNHNS and CDR2 SASEGT. The CDR3 sequence is CATQGFPYNEQFF. CDR3 bases: TGTGCCACCCAGGGGTTTCCCTACAATGAGCAGTTCTTC.

The V gene is TRBV7-2, the J gene TRBJ2-1, with TRBD2 matching 7 bases. The germline gives CDR1 SGHTA, CDR2 FQGNSA. With V trimmed by 5 bases and J by 4 bases, 17 bases remained unmatched. The CDR3 is made up of 18 amino acids. The CDR3 protein is CASSRASPTSIGYNEQFF. The CDR3 DNA reads as TGTGCCAGCAGCAGAGCCTCCCCGACTAGCATAGGGTACAATGAGCAGTTCTTC.